This T cell receptor beta chain was captured in a study of T-cell memory formation after mild COVID-19. Notes on the study in general: The appearance of some responding clones in pre-infection memory suggested that cross-reactive memory joined.

TCRdb re-called the 5' RACE reads with MiXCR, one entry per CDR3 protein. Of around 530,000 distinct CDR3 sequences listed, roughly 21% are singletons. The J segment lost 6 bases and the V segment lost 3 bases, leaving 15 bases of the junction unmatched. Germline V gene lookup returns CDR1 MNHNS and CDR2 SASEGT. This CDR3 comprises 17 residues. The table lists this clonotype with a few counts. The antigen is undetermined. Sequencing input: PBMCs or a T cell subset sorted from them (not recorded which). The chain is built from TRBV6-1 and TRBJ2-7; TRBD2 agrees at 9 bases. The TCR was taken from an adult woman who had mild COVID-19 (a few samples of this study predate the infection). Cell type and time point are not known. The CDR3 here is CASSEALAGSLLGEQYF. For the CDR3, the DNA is TGTGCCAGCAGTGAGGCTCTAGCGGGATCTCTACTGGGCGAGCAGTACTTC.